A single sample gave rise to the 15 T cell receptor beta chains below, sequenced in a study of shared clonotypes between healthy human individuals (dated by TCRdb to the early 2020s). Libraries came from the immunoSEQ multiplex PCR assay. TCRdb took this table from immuneACCESS and kept in-frame rearrangements with V and J called. Such tables lack part of the clones; where checked against another copy, unresolved V genes explain under half of the gap, and the rest is unexplained. The sample has over 400,000 clones on record, 81% of them singletons. The ten top clones hold over 9.5% of the sample. The material sequenced was PBMCs. Receptors originate from a woman aged 40 to 50 in good health. Some clones in this sample may be carry-over from other donors' samples.

The chain links TRBV29-1 to TRBJ2-3; TRBD2 matches at 15 bases. The CDR3 sequence is 16 residues long. After removal of 4 bases from V and 3 bases from J, the junction contained 5 bases not matched to a gene. The germline V gene encodes CDR1 SQVTM and CDR2 ANQGSEA. The CDR3 DNA is TGCAGCGTTGGATACGGGACTAGCGGGAGGACAGATACGCAGTATTTT. This sequence encodes CSVGYGTSGRTDTQYF.

The rearrangement joins TRBV29-1 to TRBJ1-5; D might be TRBD1 (5 bases). CDR1 and CDR2 (germline): SQVTM, ANQGSEA. V lost 6 bases to trimming and J lost 4 bases, with 13 bases between them. The CDR3 spans 13 residues. The CDR3 DNA follows: TGCAGCGTAGGGGACGGTCAGAATCAGCCCCAGCATTTT. Amino acids: CSVGDGQNQPQHF.

This sequence joins TRBV28 and TRBJ1-2; D not resolved. The CDR3 contains 12 residues. V lost 1 base and J lost 8, with 8 bases in between. Per the germline V gene, CDR1 is MDHEN and CDR2 is SYDVKM. The CDR3 DNA follows: TGTGCCAGCAGTTTATCGGTCTGGGGCTACACCTTC. It is translated as CASSLSVWGYTF.

The chain joins TRBV29-1 to TRBJ2-3; possible D gene TRBD2, 6 bases. Trimming removed 4 bases at V and 3 bases at J, with 11 bases between. CDR3 length: 13 residues. Germline assignment: CDR1 SQVTM and CDR2 ANQGSEA. CDR3 residues: CSVAGADTDTQYF. The CDR3, as DNA: TGCAGCGTTGCGGGAGCTGATACAGATACGCAGTATTTT.

This clone occurred once. Only one base separates this from a far larger clonotype, so it likely reflects a read error. The rearrangement joins TRBV28 to TRBJ2-1; 8 nucleotides match TRBD2. Germline CDR1 and CDR2: MDHEN and SYDVKM. The CDR3 covers 11 residues. V was pared by 6 bases and J by 14 bases, with 6 bases of the junction left unmatched. The CDR3, as DNA: TGTGCCAGCAGATCCCCGGGAGGGAAGTTCTTC. It codes for CASRSPGGKFF.

The chain links TRBV18 to TRBJ2-1, with 7 bases identical to TRBD1. The V gene end was trimmed by 3 bases and the J gene end by 8 bases; junction bases not matched to a gene: 10. Per the germline V gene, CDR1 is KGHSH and CDR2 is LQKENI. CDR3 size: 15 residues. DNA for the CDR3: TGTGCCAGCTCACCTGAGACAGGGAGTGGCTATGAGCAGTTCTTC. It yields the protein CASSPETGSGYEQFF.

Comments on this clone: Since a far larger clone is one base different, this is likely a read error. The identical CDR3 is also encoded by other nucleotide sequences in the sample. As DNA, the CDR3 is TGTGCCAGCAGCTTCGGAAGGGGGCCTCGCCACGAGCAGTTCTTC. Encoded protein: CASSFGRGPRHEQFF. The chain uses TRBV7-2 and TRBJ2-1; 7 nucleotides match TRBD1. Germline V gene sequence: CDR1 SGHTA, CDR2 FQGNSA. The CDR3 runs to 15 residues. V dropped 3 bases and J dropped 10; count of bases not matched to a gene: 12.

In regard to this clone: A far larger clone is just one base off, so this is likely a read error. This chain uses TRBV27 with TRBJ2-7; D ambiguous. This CDR3 comprises 11 residues. Germline CDR1 and CDR2: MNHEY and SMNVEV (reference sequence). As DNA, the CDR3 is TGTGCCAGCAGTTTCCTCTACGAGCAGCACTTC. The encoded protein is CASSFLYEQHF.

This clone was detected once. This chain uses TRBV18 with TRBJ1-1; D is perhaps TRBD1 (6 bases). The CDR3 has 14 amino acids. Germline V gene lookup returns CDR1 KGHSH and CDR2 LQKENI. V was trimmed by 4 bases and J by 7 bases, leaving 16 bases between them. The CDR3: CASSQLDGQLEAFF. The CDR3 region has the DNA TGTGCCAGCTCACAGTTGGACGGACAGCTTGAAGCTTTCTTT.

The V and J genes are TRBV2 and TRBJ2-2; 9 bases are shared with TRBD1. Germline V gene sequence: CDR1 SNHLY, CDR2 FYNNEI. The CDR3 consists of 15 residues. The trim removed 8 bases at V and 3 bases at J, leaving 7 bases unmatched. The CDR3 protein is CASLPGDRDTGELFF. The CDR3 nucleotides read TGTGCCAGCCTCCCTGGGGACAGGGACACCGGGGAGCTGTTTTTT.

This clone has a single count. The gene calls are TRBV6-6 and TRBJ1-2; the D is unclear. Germline CDR1 is MNHNY and CDR2 is SVGAGI (reference sequence). This CDR3 spans 11 amino acids. Trimming took off 2 bases at V and 5 bases at J, with 3 bases between the two ends. CDR3 in DNA: TGTGCCAGCAGTTACACATATGGCTACACCTTC. This sequence encodes CASSYTYGYTF.

This chain joins TRBV4-1 and TRBJ2-3; maybe TRBD2 (6 bases). V lost 0 bases to trimming and J lost 1 base, with 14 bases between them. The germline V gene has CDR1 MGHRA and CDR2 YSYEKL. The CDR3 totals 17 residues. In nucleotides, the CDR3 is TGCGCCAGCAGCCAAGAAATTTGGAGGGCTCGCACAGATACGCAGTATTTT. Its translation: CASSQEIWRARTDTQYF.

The chain joins TRBV18 to TRBJ2-2; TRBD2 is a possible D gene (6 bases). The CDR3 totals 14 residues. Germline loops: CDR1 KGHSH, CDR2 LQKENI. The ends were cut back, 4 bases at V and 5 bases at J, with 11 bases in the middle. CDR3 bases: TGTGCCAGCTCACGACTAGTTGGTACCGGGGAGCTGTTTTTT. Protein: CASSRLVGTGELFF.

This clone was observed a single time. This is likely an artifact of a read error, given a far larger clone one base away. The genes are TRBV13 and TRBJ2-7; possibly TRBD1 or TRBD2 for D (5 bases each). The CDR3 is 14 amino acids. Germline assignment: CDR1 PRHDT and CDR2 FYEKMQ (reference sequence). The CDR3 region has the DNA TGTGCCAGCAGCCTGGGGGTCCCCTCCTACGAGCGGTACTTC. It translates to CASSLGVPSYERYF.

Comment on this clone: This sequence is one base from a far larger clone and is likely a read error. Within the sample, other DNA sequences also encode this same CDR3. The rearrangement links TRBV6-4 to TRBJ1-2, with D tentatively TRBD1 (6 bases). The CDR3 length is 15 residues. In germline, CDR1 is MRHNA, CDR2 SNTAGT. CDR3: CASSGAEGGTDGYTF. The CDR3 bases are TGTGCCAGCAGTGGGGCCGAGGGGGGGACGGATGGCTACACATTC.